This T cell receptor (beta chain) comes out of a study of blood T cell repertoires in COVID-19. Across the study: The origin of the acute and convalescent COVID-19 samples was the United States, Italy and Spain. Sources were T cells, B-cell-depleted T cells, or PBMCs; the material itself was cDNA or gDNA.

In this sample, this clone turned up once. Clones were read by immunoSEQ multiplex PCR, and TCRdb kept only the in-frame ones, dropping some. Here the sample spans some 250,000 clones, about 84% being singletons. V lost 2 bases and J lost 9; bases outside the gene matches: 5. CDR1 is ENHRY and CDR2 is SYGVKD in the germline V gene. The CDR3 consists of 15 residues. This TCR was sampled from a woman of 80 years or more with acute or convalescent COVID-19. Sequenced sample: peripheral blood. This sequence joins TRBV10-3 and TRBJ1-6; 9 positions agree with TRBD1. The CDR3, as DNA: TGTGCCATCAGTGAGGGGACAGGGACTGGTTCACCCCTCCACTTT. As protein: CAISEGTGTGSPLHF.